One sample yielded the 22 T cell receptor beta chains listed below, sequenced in a study of blood T cell repertoires in COVID-19. TCRdb's table, derived via immunoSEQ multiplex PCR, lists solely in-frame clones and lacks some. Of 200,000 or so clones detected, about four fifths appear once; the ten largest clones hold 2% to 2.5%. Input material: peripheral blood. These TCRs come from a woman aged 55-70 years with acute or convalescent COVID-19.

The chain combines TRBV9 with TRBJ2-1; 14 bases are shared with TRBD2. From germline, CDR1 is SGDLS and CDR2 YYNGEE. The CDR3 is 20 amino acids. V dropped 4 bases and J dropped 0; count of bases not matched to a gene: 12. The CDR3 sequence is CASSPGGLAGGKSSYNEQFF. Here the CDR3 DNA reads TGTGCCAGCAGCCCCGGCGGACTAGCGGGGGGTAAAAGCTCCTACAATGAGCAGTTCTTC.

The genes are TRBV19 and TRBJ1-2; TRBD1 might be the D (6 bases). The V gene lost 4 bases and the J gene lost 0 bases, with 9 bases spanning the gap. Germline values: CDR1 LNHDA, CDR2 SQIVND (reference sequence). The CDR3 extends over 14 amino acids. CDR3 region: CASSTRQANYGYTF. The CDR3 nucleotides are TGTGCCAGTAGTACCCGACAGGCTAACTATGGCTACACCTTC.

V gene TRBV12-5 combines with J gene TRBJ2-2, with 7 bases matching TRBD1. The junction had 7 bases not matched to a gene; V was cut back by 6 bases and J by 0 bases. The CDR3 extends over 16 amino acids. Germline V gives CDR1 LGHNT, CDR2 FRNRAP. The CDR3 sequence is CASGPDRAPNTGELFF. As DNA, the CDR3 is TGTGCTAGTGGACCTGACAGGGCCCCGAACACCGGGGAGCTGTTTTTT.

The DNA of the CDR3 is TGTGCCAGCAGCCAGGGCCGCTCGGCTGCTTATGACAATGAGCAGTTCTTC. Translated, it gives CASSQGRSAAYDNEQFF. The chain couples TRBV3-1 (or the pseudogene TRBV3-2) to TRBJ2-1; D unresolved. CDR1 LGHDT and CDR2 YNNKEL come from the germline V gene (reference sequence). Deletions cut 3 bases from V and 5 bases from J, with 20 bases between. The length of the CDR3 is 17 residues.

The V gene is TRBV7-2, the J gene TRBJ1-2; D may be TRBD1 (6 bases). The CDR3 runs to 14 residues. The V and J ends lost 1 base and 6 bases respectively, with 12 bases between them. Germline V gives CDR1 SGHTA, CDR2 FQGNSA. The CDR3 DNA follows: TGTGCCAGCAGCTTAGAAACAGGGTTTGATGGCTACACCTTC. Translated: CASSLETGFDGYTF. The full variable domain, rest sourced from reference TRBV7-2 and TRBJ1-2, is GAGVSQSPSNKVTEKGKDVELRCDPISGHTALYWYRQSLGQGLEFLIYFQGNSAPDKSGLPSDRFSAERTGGSVSTLTIQRTQQEDSAVYLCASSLETGFDGYTFGSGTRLTVV.

The chain carries TRBV4-3 and TRBJ1-5, with D possibly being TRBD1 (6 bases). The CDR3 contains 16 residues. Trimming pared 0 bases from V and 3 bases from J, leaving 12 bases between. Germline CDR1 LGHNA, CDR2 YSLEER. CDR3 loop: CASSQDYSGHNQPQHF. In DNA form, the CDR3 reads TGCGCCAGCAGCCAAGATTATTCGGGACACAATCAGCCCCAGCATTTT.

This chain links TRBV27 with TRBJ2-7, with a tentative D call TRBD2 (5 bases). The CDR3 loop spans 14 amino acids. Per the germline V gene, CDR1 is MNHEY and CDR2 is SMNVEV (reference sequence). V lost 9 bases, J lost 3 bases, and 18 bases lay in between. For the CDR3, the DNA is TGTGCCAGTCCGAGGGCTGAGGGCCTCTACGAGCAGTACTTC. Its translation: CASPRAEGLYEQYF.

V is TRBV7-2 and J is TRBJ1-6; D is unclear. This CDR3 has 14 amino acids. Germline-derived CDR1 and CDR2 are SGHTA and FQGNSA. The V and J ends lost 1 base and 10 bases respectively, with 11 bases between them. Here the CDR3 reads CASSLGVVGSPLHF. The DNA for the CDR3 is TGTGCCAGCAGCTTAGGGGTGGTGGGCTCACCCCTCCACTTT.

The genes are TRBV29-1 and TRBJ2-7; TRBD1 agrees at 11 bases. Germline V CDR1 and CDR2: SQVTM, ANQGSEA. Trimming took 4 bases from V and 7 from J; bases not matched to a gene: 12. The length of the CDR3 is 15 residues. CDR3 sequence (DNA): TGCAGCGTTGCGGATCGAGGACAGGGGGCCCGGGAGCAGTACTTC. Translation gives CSVADRGQGAREQYF.

The CDR3: CASGLGRNREETQYF. The CDR3 DNA is TGTGCTAGTGGTTTGGGGCGGAATCGCGAGGAGACCCAGTACTTC. This chain links TRBV12-5 with TRBJ2-5; D unresolved. The V gene's germline CDR1 is LGHNT and CDR2 FRNRAP. The V gene lost 1 base and the J gene lost 5 bases, with 14 bases spanning the gap. This CDR3 is 15 amino acids long.

The genes are TRBV5-1 and TRBJ1-1, with D maybe TRBD1 (5 bases). The CDR3 spans 14 residues. Trimming took off 0 bases at V and 7 bases at J, with 13 bases between the two ends. Germline CDR1 and CDR2: SGHRS and YFSETQ. CDR3 in DNA: TGCGCCAGCAGCTTGGCGGGGGTAACAGTTGAAGCTTTCTTT. Protein sequence: CASSLAGVTVEAFF. The full variable domain, rest sourced from reference TRBV5-1 and TRBJ1-1, is KAGVTQTPRYLIKTRGQQVTLSCSPISGHRSVSWYQQTPGQGLQFLFEYFSETQRNKGNFPGRFSGRQFSNSRSEMNVSTLELGDSALYLCASSLAGVTVEAFFGQGTRLTVV.

This clone was found a few times. Other nucleotide sequences from this sample produce the same CDR3. The V call is TRBV5-1, the J call TRBJ1-1; D remains ambiguous. Germline CDR1 and CDR2: SGHRS and YFSETQ. The CDR3 has 11 residues. V lost 6 bases and J lost 8, with 11 bases in between. The CDR3 DNA is TGCGCCAGCAAACGGGAGACAGAAGCTTTCTTT. Amino acid sequence: CASKRETEAFF.

The V and J genes are TRBV12-3 or TRBV12-4 and TRBJ2-2; D ambiguous. V shed 4 bases and J shed 8 bases, with 5 bases lying between them. This CDR3 is 11 amino acids long. CDR3 residues: CASSSEGELFF. DNA of the CDR3: TGTGCCAGCAGTTCAGAAGGGGAGCTGTTTTTT.

The chain uses TRBV7-2 and TRBJ2-1; D remains unclear. The V end lost 5 bases, the J end lost 7 bases, and 15 bases lay between the germline ends. Germline V gene sequence: CDR1 SGHTA, CDR2 FQGNSA. The CDR3 is 14 residues long. The CDR3 DNA follows: TGTGCCAGCAGCAGAGACGAAGCGAGAAATGAGCAGTTCTTC. It is translated as CASSRDEARNEQFF.

Only a few counts were recorded for this clone. This chain joins TRBV6-5 and TRBJ2-7, with a tentative D call TRBD1 (6 bases). Germline V gene sequence: CDR1 MNHEY, CDR2 SVGAGI. V was clipped by 2 bases and J by 5 bases, with 16 bases between them. The CDR3 consists of 15 residues. In nucleotides, the CDR3 is TGTGCCAGCAGTTACGTCCATACAGGGCTAAACGAGCAGTACTTC. Translation: CASSYVHTGLNEQYF.

J is TRBJ1-2 and V is TRBV3-1 (or the pseudogene TRBV3-2); 7 bases agree with TRBD1. CDR3 length: 14 residues. J gave up 4 bases and V 2 bases, and 4 bases lay outside the gene matches. Germline lookup yields CDR1 LGHDT and CDR2 YNNKEL (reference sequence). The DNA for the CDR3 is TGTGCCAGCAGCCAATACAGGGGAAGCTATGGCTACACCTTC. Protein sequence: CASSQYRGSYGYTF.

V gene TRBV5-1 combines with J gene TRBJ2-7, with 7 bases that match TRBD2. The V and J ends lost 3 bases and 6 bases, in that order; junction bases with no gene match: 3. CDR1 and CDR2 (germline): SGHRS, YFSETQ. CDR3 size: 12 residues. The CDR3 loop is CASSSREGEQYF. For the CDR3, the DNA is TGCGCCAGCAGCTCCAGGGAGGGCGAGCAGTACTTC.

This clone was counted once. The chain is built from TRBV3-1 (or the pseudogene TRBV3-2) and TRBJ1-1, with unresolved D. From germline, CDR1 is LGHDT and CDR2 YNNKEL (reference sequence). Trimming stripped 4 bases from V and 4 bases from J, with 10 bases between. This CDR3 has 13 residues. Written as DNA, the CDR3 is TGTGCCAGCAGCCCAGCAGGCCGCACTGAAGCTTTCTTT. This gives the protein CASSPAGRTEAFF.

The rearrangement joins TRBV28 to TRBJ2-7, with TRBD1 identical over 7 bases. Germline CDR1 and CDR2: MDHEN and SYDVKM. This CDR3 region has 15 residues. V shed 2 bases, J shed 5 bases, and the junction held 9 bases outside the gene matches. In DNA, the CDR3 is TGTGCCAGCAGTTTAGGGGACAGCCTAAAGGACGAGCAGTACTTC. Protein sequence: CASSLGDSLKDEQYF.

This clone was counted only a few times. The chain combines TRBV2 with TRBJ2-7, with 8 bases aligning to TRBD1. The CDR3 is made up of 16 amino acids. J was trimmed by 1 base and V by 4 bases; bases with no gene match: 9. The V gene's germline CDR1 is SNHLY and CDR2 FYNNEI. The CDR3 protein is CASSADRGPRSYEQYF. As DNA, the CDR3 is TGTGCCAGCAGTGCAGACAGGGGCCCAAGATCCTACGAGCAGTACTTC.

The chain combines TRBV10-3 with TRBJ1-3, with D perhaps matching TRBD1 (5 bases). V lost 2 bases and J 7 bases, leaving 12 bases between the germline ends. The length of the CDR3 is 14 residues. The germline CDR1 and CDR2 sequences are ENHRY and SYGVKD. CDR3 sequence: CAISEMGPGNTIYF. CDR3 sequence (DNA): TGTGCCATCAGTGAGATGGGGCCAGGGAACACCATATATTTT.

The chain has TRBV2 and TRBJ1-2; D is unresolved. There are 12 residues in the CDR3. Deletions cut 2 bases from V and 5 bases from J, with 6 bases between. In germline, CDR1 is SNHLY, CDR2 FYNNEI. The CDR3 nucleotides read TGTGCCAGCAGTGAACGGGGATATGGCTACACCTTC. It yields the protein CASSERGYGYTF.